This TCR beta chain was documented in a study of T-cell memory formation after mild COVID-19. About the research overall: Largely donor-specific sequence clusters came from two donors. Study conclusions and caveats: Mainly CM and EM harbored the contracting CD4+ clones; mainly EMRA harbored the CD8+ ones.

Libraries for TCRalpha and TCRbeta carried sample barcodes and unique molecular identifiers via 5'RACE. TCRdb independently ran MiXCR on the 5' RACE reads; one entry per CDR3 protein. This sample carries 210,000 or so distinct CDR3 sequences, approximately 20% of them seen once, and the ten largest clones take about 2.4%. Notes on this clonotype: The antigen is unknown.

This sequence originates from an adult woman who had mild COVID-19 (a few samples of this study predate the infection). Cell type and time point are not known. The specimen was PBMCs or a T cell subset sorted from them (not recorded which).

The CDR3 DNA sequence: TGTGCCAGCAGTTACGAGGGGGCGTATGGCTACACCTTC. Translation: CASSYEGAYGYTF. The V gene is TRBV6-5, the J gene TRBJ1-2; 7 bases align to TRBD1. The ends lost 2 bases at V and 5 bases at J; junction bases unmatched: 2. Per germline, CDR1 MNHEY and CDR2 SVGAGI. The length of the CDR3 is 13 residues.